Listed below are T cell receptor beta chains from one sample, sequenced in a study of blood T cell repertoires in COVID-19. TCRdb's table, derived via immunoSEQ multiplex PCR, lists solely in-frame clones and lacks some. The sample comprises 150,000 to 180,000 clones, about 88% of which are singletons, and 2% to 3% rests with the top ten. Material for sequencing was peripheral blood. The receptors come from a woman between 65 and 79 years old with acute or convalescent COVID-19. CDR3s include the opening cysteine and the closing phenylalanine or tryptophan. Fields, in order: V gene, clone size, D gene, J gene, CDR3 DNA, CDR3 protein. A D gene is named only where the DNA matches it firmly. A row's size may be missing; if present it is once, few, many or a size class.

>TRBV7-2|.|.|TRBJ1-1
TGTGCCAGCAGCTTAATCTCGGGGAACACTGAAGCTTTCTTT
CASSLISGNTEAFF
>TRBV18|.|.|TRBJ2-1
TGTGCCAGCTCACCACCGAGGGTGGGGGAGCAGTTCTTC
CASSPPRVGEQFF
>TRBV19|.|TRBD1|TRBJ1-1
TGTGCCAGTAGTATTCTAGGTGGGACAGGGGCCACTGAAGCTTTCTTT
CASSILGGTGATEAFF
>TRBV7-9|.|.|TRBJ1-6
TGTGCCAGCAGCCTTGCAGGGTCCGTTGTTAATTCACCCCTCCACTTT
CASSLAGSVVNSPLHF
>TRBV5-8|.|.|TRBJ1-5
TGTGCCAGCAGCTTGGAGGGGGGGCCGAAGAATCAGCCCCAGCATTTT
CASSLEGGPKNQPQHF
>TRBV4-2|.|.|TRBJ1-3
TGTGCCAGCAGCCAAGTTGCCCAGGGTGAATGGGCTAGTGGAAACACCATATATTTT
CASSQVAQGEWASGNTIYF
>TRBV2|.|.|TRBJ2-5
TGTGCCAGCAACAGACAAGAGACCCAGTACTTC
CASNRQETQYF
>TRBV9|.|.|TRBJ1-1
TGTGCCAGCAGCAGCCGGACAGAGATGAACACTGAAGCTTTCTTT
CASSSRTEMNTEAFF
>TRBV7-9|.|TRBD1|TRBJ1-1
TGTGCCAGCAGCTCCCGCGGAGGGGGCCGCACTGAAGCTTTCTTT
CASSSRGGGRTEAFF
>TRBV7-2|.|TRBD1|TRBJ1-5
TGTGCCAGCAGCGGACAGGGAGGTCAGCCCCAGCATTTT
CASSGQGGQPQHF
>TRBV3-1/TRBV3-2|.|.|TRBJ2-3
TGTGCCAGCAGCCAAATCGACAGGCACACAGATACGCAGTATTTT
CASSQIDRHTDTQYF
>TRBV5-1|.|.|TRBJ1-4
TGCGCCAGCAGCTTGGACTCGGGGGGGTTTGAAAAACTGTTTTTT
CASSLDSGGFEKLFF
>TRBV6-5|.|.|TRBJ1-2
TGTGCCAGCGGCGAGTATGCTCAGGGCTATGGCTACACCTTC
CASGEYAQGYGYTF
>TRBV6-5|.|TRBD1|TRBJ1-1
TGTGCCAGCAGTTCCTCCGGGACAGGGGCATATGAAGCTTTCTTT
CASSSSGTGAYEAFF
>TRBV28|.|.|TRBJ2-6
TGTGCCAGCAGGGTGAAGAGCTCTGGGGCCAACGTCCTGACTTTC
CASRVKSSGANVLTF
>TRBV19|.|.|TRBJ1-5
TGTGCCAGTAGTATTGGGCCACAGGGAGATCAGCCCCAGCATTTT
CASSIGPQGDQPQHF
>TRBV3-1/TRBV3-2|.|.|TRBJ2-1
TGTGCCAGCAGCCCTTCGGACATGGCGCAGTTCTTC
CASSPSDMAQFF
>TRBV5-4|.|.|TRBJ2-1
TGTGCCAGCAGCTCCATACTCCGGGACAATGAGCAGTTCTTC
CASSSILRDNEQFF
>TRBV14|.|.|TRBJ1-6
TGTGCCAGCAGCCCGGAACAGCCCAGCTCCTATAATTCACCCCTCCACTTT
CASSPEQPSSYNSPLHF
>TRBV14|.|TRBD1|TRBJ1-2
TGTGCCAGCGCCCCGGGACAGGGGGCCTATGGCTACACCTTC
CASAPGQGAYGYTF
>TRBV6-7|.|.|TRBJ2-3
TGTGCCAGCATTGTACCACCGGGCACAGATACGCAGTATTTT
CASIVPPGTDTQYF
>TRBV11-3|.|TRBD1|TRBJ1-6
TGTGCCAGCCGAAGAACCGGGACAGTAAATTCACCCCTCCACTTT
CASRRTGTVNSPLHF
>TRBV9|.|.|TRBJ2-1
TGTGCCAGCAGTAGTATAGCCTCCTACAATGAGCAGTTCTTC
CASSSIASYNEQFF
>TRBV19|.|.|TRBJ1-4
TGTGCCAGTAGTATGGGTGGGACTGCAACTAATGAAAAACTGTTTTTT
CASSMGGTATNEKLFF
>TRBV7-6|.|TRBD1|TRBJ1-2
TGTGCCAGCAGCCCAGGGGGACAGGAATCTAACTATGGCTACACCTTC
CASSPGGQESNYGYTF
>TRBV27|.|.|TRBJ1-3
TGTGCCAGCAGGCCCTCCGGGGGGCTCTCTGGAAACACCATATATTTT
CASRPSGGLSGNTIYF
>TRBV7-6|.|.|TRBJ2-5
TGTGCCAGCGAGCTTAGTATCCGAGGCCAAGAGACCCAGTACTTC
CASELSIRGQETQYF
>TRBV9|.|TRBD1|TRBJ2-2
TGTGCCAGCAGCGTGTGGGACAGGGGTAGGACCGGGGAGCTGTTTTTT
CASSVWDRGRTGELFF
>TRBV7-2|.|.|TRBJ1-5
TGTGCCAGCAGCCCAATCCAGGGTGTGAATCAGCCCCAGCATTTT
CASSPIQGVNQPQHF
>TRBV5-1|.|.|TRBJ2-2
TGCGCCAGCTTGGGCCTGGGCACCGGGGAGCTGTTTTTT
CASLGLGTGELFF
>TRBV29-1|.|.|TRBJ2-3
TGCAGCGCAGACAGCCTCACAGATACGCAGTATTTT
CSADSLTDTQYF
>TRBV5-1|.|TRBD2|TRBJ2-5
TGCGCCAGCAGCTTTCAAGCCACAAACCTAGCGGGGGGGCAGGAGACCCAGTACTTC
CASSFQATNLAGGQETQYF
>TRBV6-2/TRBV6-3|.|.|TRBJ2-2
TGTGCCAGCAGTTACCCCCCTTTGGAGCTGTTTTTT
CASSYPPLELFF
>TRBV7-9|.|.|TRBJ1-2
TGTGCCAGCACCGTCCCGGCGGCCCGTGGCTACACCTTC
CASTVPAARGYTF
>TRBV25-1|once|.|TRBJ2-1
TGTGCCAGCAGTGAATATAGCCCGACTTTAAATGAGCAGTTCTTC
CASSEYSPTLNEQFF
>TRBV2|few|TRBD1|TRBJ1-2
TGTGCCAGCAGGGGAGGGACAGGGGGCTATGGCTACACCTTC
CASRGGTGGYGYTF
>TRBV10-3|.|.|TRBJ2-7
TGTGCCATCAGTGGCGGCGTAGCTCTATCCTACGAGCAGTACTTC
CAISGGVALSYEQYF
>TRBV18|.|.|TRBJ2-7
TGTGCCAGCTCATCTACAGGGTCTAGCGAGCAGTACTTC
CASSSTGSSEQYF
>TRBV4-1|.|.|TRBJ2-5
TGCGCCAGCAGCCAGATAGCGGAGACCCAGTACTTC
CASSQIAETQYF
>TRBV9|.|.|TRBJ2-1
TGTGCCAGCAGCGTAGGGGGGCGAGGGACCAACTCCTACAATGAGCAGTTCTTC
CASSVGGRGTNSYNEQFF
>TRBV6-2/TRBV6-3|.|.|TRBJ2-4
TGTGCCAGCAGTTACTCGATGGTAGGGAGTGGCAAAAACATTCAGTACTTC
CASSYSMVGSGKNIQYF
>TRBV18|.|TRBD1|TRBJ2-2
TGTGCCAGCTCGCGACAGGGGACCAACACCGGGGAGCTGTTTTTT
CASSRQGTNTGELFF
>TRBV15|once|.|TRBJ1-3
TGTGCCACCAGAGGGGGGGTAGGAAACACCATATATTTT
CATRGGVGNTIYF
>TRBV21-1|.|.|TRBJ1-2
TGTGCCAGCACCCCCCCAGAGAAAGGGGTCGGTGGCTACACCTTC
CASTPPEKGVGGYTF
>TRBV5-1|.|.|TRBJ2-1
TGCGCCAGCAGCTTCCAACCGGGTACCAATGAGCAGTTCTTC
CASSFQPGTNEQFF
>TRBV6-1|.|TRBD1|TRBJ1-4
TGTGCCAGCAGTGAAGTCGGGACAGTAAATGAAAAACTGTTTTTT
CASSEVGTVNEKLFF
>TRBV4-1|.|TRBD1|TRBJ1-5
TGCGCCAGCAGCCAGGGGACAGCTTACGGTGATCAGCCCCAGCATTTT
CASSQGTAYGDQPQHF
>TRBV28|few|.|TRBJ1-3
TGTGCCAGCAGCAGGGACTCTGGAAACACCATATATTTT
CASSRDSGNTIYF
>TRBV10-2|.|.|TRBJ2-3
TGCGCCAGCAAAGCGGAATATTATACTAGCACAGATACGCAGTATTTT
CASKAEYYTSTDTQYF
>TRBV30|once|TRBD1|TRBJ1-5
TGTGCCTGGAGTGCGGGGACAGGGGTCTATTTTAGCAATCAGCCCCAGCATTTT
CAWSAGTGVYFSNQPQHF